This TCR beta chain was sequenced for a study of blood T cell repertoires in COVID-19. The data were produced by immunoSEQ multiplex PCR, yet TCRdb's version contains in-frame clones alone and is incomplete. This table has 200,000 to 250,000 clones, 86% appearing once. CDR1 SGHNT and CDR2 YYREEE come from the germline V gene (reference sequence). The CDR3 consists of 16 residues. V lost 4 bases, J lost 2 bases, and 7 bases stayed unmatched. The chain links TRBV5-4 to TRBJ1-3, with 9 bases lining up with TRBD1. This clonotype originated in a woman aged 25 to 39 who had been exposed to COVID-19. Material: PBMCs or T cells enriched from blood (not recorded which). The CDR3 sequence is CASSHSQGAPGNTIYF. For the CDR3, the DNA is TGTGCCAGCAGCCATTCACAGGGGGCGCCTGGAAACACCATATATTTT.